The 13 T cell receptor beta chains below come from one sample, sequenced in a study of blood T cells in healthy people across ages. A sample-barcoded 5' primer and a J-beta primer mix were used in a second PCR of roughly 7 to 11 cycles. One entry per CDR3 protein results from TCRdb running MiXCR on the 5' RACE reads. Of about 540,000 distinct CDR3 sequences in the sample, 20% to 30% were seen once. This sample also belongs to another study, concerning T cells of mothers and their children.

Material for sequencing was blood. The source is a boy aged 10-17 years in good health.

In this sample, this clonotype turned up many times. CDR3 in amino acids: CASSSLVVGTGPYEQYF. CDR3 coding DNA: TGTGCCAGCAGTTCGTTGGTCGTCGGGACAGGACCCTACGAGCAGTACTTC. The chain employs TRBV27 and TRBJ2-7; 8 positions match TRBD1. The CDR3 extends over 17 amino acids. The V gene end was trimmed by 4 bases and the J gene end by 2 bases; junction bases not matched to a gene: 13. The germline V gene encodes CDR1 MNHEY and CDR2 SMNVEV (reference sequence).

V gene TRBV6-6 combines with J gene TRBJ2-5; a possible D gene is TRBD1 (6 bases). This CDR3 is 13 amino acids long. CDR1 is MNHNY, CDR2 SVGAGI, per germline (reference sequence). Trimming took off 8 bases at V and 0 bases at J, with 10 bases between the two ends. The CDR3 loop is CASGDINQETQYF. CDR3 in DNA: TGTGCCAGCGGGGACATCAACCAAGAGACCCAGTACTTC.

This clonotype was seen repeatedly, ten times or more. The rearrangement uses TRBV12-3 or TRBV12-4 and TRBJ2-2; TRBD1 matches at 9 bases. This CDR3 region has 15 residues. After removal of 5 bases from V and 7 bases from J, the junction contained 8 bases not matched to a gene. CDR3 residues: CASSGDRVVIGELFF. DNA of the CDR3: TGTGCCAGCAGTGGGGACAGGGTAGTCATCGGGGAGCTGTTTTTT.

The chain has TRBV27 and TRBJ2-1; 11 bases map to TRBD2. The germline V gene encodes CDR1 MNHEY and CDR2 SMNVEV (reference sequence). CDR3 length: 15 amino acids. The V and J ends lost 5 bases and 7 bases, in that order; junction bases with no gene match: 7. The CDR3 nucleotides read TGTGCCAGCAGTAAACTAGCGGGGGTGGGGAATGAGCAGTTCTTC. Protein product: CASSKLAGVGNEQFF.

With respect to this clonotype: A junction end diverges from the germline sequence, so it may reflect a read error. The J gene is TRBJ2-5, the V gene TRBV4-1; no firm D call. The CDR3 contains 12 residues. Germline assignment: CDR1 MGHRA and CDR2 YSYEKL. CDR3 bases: TGCGCCAGCAGCCAAGATCCCGGGCGCGAATTCTTC. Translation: CASSQDPGREFF.

Here the CDR3 reads CASSYEVQGSSNQPQHF. CDR3 sequence (DNA): TGTGCCAGCAGTTACGAGGTACAGGGTTCGAGCAATCAGCCCCAGCATTTT. The chain recombines TRBV6-2 or TRBV6-3 with TRBJ1-5; possibly TRBD1 for D (6 bases). Per germline, CDR1 MNHEY and CDR2 SVGEGT. The CDR3 has 17 residues. Trimming cost V 2 bases and J 1 base, with 15 bases left between them.

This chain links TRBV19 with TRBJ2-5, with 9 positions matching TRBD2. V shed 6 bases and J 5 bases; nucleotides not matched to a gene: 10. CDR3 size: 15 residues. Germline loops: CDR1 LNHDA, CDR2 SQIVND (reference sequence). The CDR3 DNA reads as TGTGCCAGTAGCCGTACTAGCGGGCAGAGGGAGACCCAGTACTTC. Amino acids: CASSRTSGQRETQYF.

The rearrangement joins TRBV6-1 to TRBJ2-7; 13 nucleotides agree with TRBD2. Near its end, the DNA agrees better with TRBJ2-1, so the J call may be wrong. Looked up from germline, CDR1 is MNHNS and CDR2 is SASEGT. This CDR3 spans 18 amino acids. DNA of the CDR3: TGTGCCAGCAGTCAGCTTTATCCGGGACTAGCGGGAAGCAATGAGCAGTTCTTC. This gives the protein CASSQLYPGLAGSNEQFF.

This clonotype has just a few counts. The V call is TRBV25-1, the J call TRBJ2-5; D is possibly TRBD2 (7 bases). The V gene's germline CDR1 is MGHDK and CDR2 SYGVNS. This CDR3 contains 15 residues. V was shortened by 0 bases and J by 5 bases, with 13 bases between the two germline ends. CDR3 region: CASSEYEGGQETQYF. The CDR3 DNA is TGTGCCAGCAGTGAATATGAGGGGGGGCAGGAGACCCAGTACTTC.

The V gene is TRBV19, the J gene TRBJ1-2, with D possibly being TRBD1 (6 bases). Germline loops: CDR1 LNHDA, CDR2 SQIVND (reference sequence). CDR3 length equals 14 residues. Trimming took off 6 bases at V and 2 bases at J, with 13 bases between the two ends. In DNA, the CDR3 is TGTGCCAGTAGGATCGGGACAATAAACTATGGCTACACCTTC. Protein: CASRIGTINYGYTF. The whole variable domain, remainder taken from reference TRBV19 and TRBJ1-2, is DGGITQSPKYLFRKEGQNVTLSCEQNLNHDAMYWYRQDPGQGLRLIYYSQIVNDFQKGDIAEGYSVSREKKESFPLTVTSAQKNPTAFYLCASRIGTINYGYTFGSGTRLTVV.

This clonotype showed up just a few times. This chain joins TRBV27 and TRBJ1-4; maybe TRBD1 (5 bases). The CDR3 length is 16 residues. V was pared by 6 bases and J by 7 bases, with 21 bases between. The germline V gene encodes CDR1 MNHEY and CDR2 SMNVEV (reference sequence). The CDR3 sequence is CASSHAMGLRGEKLFF. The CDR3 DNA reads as TGTGCCAGCAGCCATGCTATGGGACTCCGTGGTGAAAAACTGTTTTTT.

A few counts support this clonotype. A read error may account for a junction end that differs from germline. The CDR3 protein is CASSLEWGAEAFF. As DNA, the CDR3 is TGTGCTAGCAGCTTAGAATGGGGGGCTGAAGCTTTCTTT. The rearrangement links TRBV7-7 to TRBJ1-1; D is possibly TRBD1 (5 bases). CDR3 length equals 13 residues. In germline, CDR1 is SSHAT, CDR2 FNYEAQ (reference sequence).

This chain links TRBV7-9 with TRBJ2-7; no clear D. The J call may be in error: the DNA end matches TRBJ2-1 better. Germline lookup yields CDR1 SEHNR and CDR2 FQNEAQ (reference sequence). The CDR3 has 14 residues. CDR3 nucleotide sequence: TGTGCCAGCAGCTTACAGGTAGACTACAATGAGCAGTTCTTC. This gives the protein CASSLQVDYNEQFF.